One sample yielded the 7 T cell receptor beta chains listed below, sequenced in a study of blood T cell repertoires in COVID-19. TCRdb's table, derived via immunoSEQ multiplex PCR, lists solely in-frame clones and lacks some. The repertoire holds over 400,000 clones, with roughly nine tenths as singletons. Sequenced material: PBMCs or T cells enriched from blood (not recorded which). These receptors were obtained from a woman aged 55-69 years who had recovered from COVID-19.

The rearrangement links TRBV2 to TRBJ2-7; TRBD2 aligns across 8 bases. After removal of 1 base from V and 4 bases from J, the junction contained 6 bases not matched to a gene. In germline, CDR1 is SNHLY, CDR2 FYNNEI. CDR3 length: 15 residues. The CDR3 nucleotides are TGTGCCAGCAGTGAAGAACGGGGGGGCGCATACGAGCAGTACTTC. Encoded protein: CASSEERGGAYEQYF. The whole variable domain, filled in from reference TRBV2 and TRBJ2-7, reads EPEVTQTPSHQVTQMGQEVILRCVPISNHLYFYWYRQILGQKVEFLVSFYNNEISEKSEIFDDQFSVERPDGSNFTLKIRSTKLEDSAMYFCASSEERGGAYEQYFGPGTRLTVT.

The V call is TRBV6-5, the J call TRBJ1-2, with TRBD1 as a possible D gene (5 bases). Trimming shortened V by 5 bases and J by 4 bases, and 11 bases separated the two germline ends. Germline CDR1 is MNHEY and CDR2 is SVGAGI. CDR3 length: 13 residues. CDR3 in DNA: TGTGCCAGCAGTCTACGCCAGGGCTATGGCTACACCTTC. Its protein is CASSLRQGYGYTF.

The chain uses TRBV7-2 and TRBJ2-3; weak D call: TRBD2 (7 bases). This CDR3 is built from 17 residues. Trimming shortened V by 0 bases and J by 1 base, and 14 bases separated the two germline ends. The germline CDR1 and CDR2 sequences are SGHTA and FQGNSA. The chain's CDR3 is CASSLAGGPGGTDTQYF. CDR3 coding DNA: TGTGCCAGCAGCTTAGCGGGGGGGCCAGGGGGCACAGATACGCAGTATTTT.

This clone appeared a few times. This chain joins TRBV19 and TRBJ2-7, with TRBD1 as a possible D gene (6 bases). Trimming removed 6 bases at V and 2 bases at J, with 14 bases between. The CDR3 extends over 14 amino acids. The germline gives CDR1 LNHDA, CDR2 SQIVND (reference sequence). CDR3 amino acids: CASRYATGPYEQYF. CDR3 in DNA: TGTGCCAGTAGATATGCTACAGGGCCCTACGAGCAGTACTTC.

V is TRBV24-1 and J is TRBJ2-1, with D perhaps matching TRBD1 (7 bases). Per the germline V gene, CDR1 is KGHDR and CDR2 is SFDVKD. V was pared by 3 bases and J by 7 bases, with 12 bases between. The CDR3 length is 14 residues. CDR3 coding DNA: TGTGCCACCAGTGATCAACAGGGGAGGAATGAGCAGTTCTTC. Protein sequence: CATSDQQGRNEQFF.

The V call is TRBV6-1, the J call TRBJ2-3; TRBD2 might be the D (7 bases). The V gene lost 3 bases and the J gene lost 5 bases, with 18 bases spanning the gap. The CDR3 consists of 16 residues. CDR1 and CDR2 (germline): MNHNS, SASEGT. The CDR3, as DNA: TGTGCCAGCAGTGAGATAATGGGGGGGGCAGGAGATACGCAGTATTTT. Its protein is CASSEIMGGAGDTQYF.

The V and J genes are TRBV11-2 and TRBJ2-7; D might be TRBD1 (6 bases). This CDR3 is built from 14 residues. Trimming stripped 5 bases from V and 0 bases from J, with 11 bases between. Germline V gene sequence: CDR1 SGHAT, CDR2 FQNNGV. The chain's CDR3 is CASSPDRSSYEQYV. The CDR3 DNA sequence: TGTGCCAGCAGCCCAGACAGGAGCTCCTACGAGCAGTACGTC.